The clone carrying this TCR beta chain was recorded a few times. CDR1 is LGHDT, CDR2 YNNKEL, per germline (reference sequence). The CDR3 covers 13 residues. Between the trimmed V and J ends, which lost 3 bases and 13 bases, there was a span of 18 bases. The data belong to a study of blood T cell repertoires in COVID-19. TCRdb's table, derived via immunoSEQ multiplex PCR, lists solely in-frame clones and lacks some. This table holds about 35,000 clones, 78% found once. Specimen: peripheral blood. The receptor comes from a man of 80 years or more with acute or convalescent COVID-19. The rearrangement links TRBV3-1 (or the pseudogene TRBV3-2) to TRBJ1-2, with a possible D match to TRBD1 (6 bases). The CDR3 sequence is CASSHNLPRDTTF. The DNA for the CDR3 is TGTGCCAGCAGCCATAACCTCCCTCGGGACACCACCTTC.